Below, 13 T cell receptor beta chains from the same sample are listed, as sequenced in a study of T-cell reconstitution after alpha-beta-depleted transplantation in children. The library targeted TCRbeta and was prepared with unique molecular identifiers. MiXCR, run by TCRdb on the PCR reads, gives a single entry per CDR3 protein. The sample holds fewer than 750,000 distinct CDR3 sequences, about 21% seen once. Sequencing used PBMCs, mostly from graft donor cells, obtained 360 days after TCRalphabeta/CD19-depleted stem cell transplant. The receptors were sampled from a boy less than two years old who had a stem cell transplant for acute myeloid leukemia, so the T cells may come from the graft donor.

This clonotype was picked up many times. This chain links TRBV20-1 with TRBJ2-7; 8 positions match TRBD1. Per germline, CDR1 DFQATT and CDR2 SNEGSKA (reference sequence). The J segment lost 3 bases and the V segment lost 7 bases, leaving 11 bases of the junction unmatched. There are 14 residues in the CDR3. The CDR3 sequence: CSVRDRNSFYEQYV. DNA of the CDR3: TGCAGTGTTAGGGACAGGAACTCCTTCTACGAGCAGTACGTC.

This clonotype was found a few times. J is TRBJ1-1 and V is TRBV7-3; TRBD1 matches 9 bases. Germline CDR1 SGHTA, CDR2 FQGTGA. Trimming at V came to 6 bases and at J to 3 bases, leaving 2 bases not matched to a gene. The CDR3 length is 13 residues. CDR3 loop: CASRRQGDTEAFF. CDR3 sequence (DNA): TGTGCCAGCAGACGACAGGGGGACACTGAAGCTTTCTTT.

The V and J genes are TRBV15 and TRBJ2-4; tentatively, D is TRBD1 (5 bases). Deletions cut 1 base from V and 1 base from J, with 11 bases between. The CDR3 extends over 16 amino acids. Germline CDR1 is LNHNV and CDR2 is YYDKDF (reference sequence). For the CDR3, the DNA is TGTGCCACCAGCAGAGCTAGGAAGGGGGCCAAAAACATTCAGTACTTC. This sequence encodes CATSRARKGAKNIQYF.

The chain uses TRBV13 and TRBJ1-3, with a tentative D call TRBD1 (5 bases). The CDR3 length is 15 residues. CDR1 is PRHDT and CDR2 is FYEKMQ in the germline V gene (reference sequence). The ends were cut back, 0 bases at V and 8 bases at J, with 14 bases in the middle. The DNA for the CDR3 is TGTGCCAGCAGCTTAGGAACGGGGCCTTGGGACACCATATATTTT. Translation gives CASSLGTGPWDTIYF.

This chain uses TRBV20-1 with TRBJ2-7, with no clear D. Germline V gives CDR1 DFQATT, CDR2 SNEGSKA (reference sequence). The V end was cut by 0 bases, the J end by 2 bases, with 14 bases between. The CDR3 extends over 15 amino acids. The CDR3 loop is CSARDPGRVPYEQYF. The DNA for the CDR3 is TGCAGTGCTAGAGATCCCGGCAGAGTCCCCTACGAGCAGTACTTC.

This clonotype was observed a few times. This chain links TRBV7-8 with TRBJ2-7, with 9 bases lining up with TRBD2. Germline CDR1 is SGHVS and CDR2 is FQNEAQ. The CDR3 runs to 15 residues. J gave up 5 bases and V 1 base, and 6 bases lay outside the gene matches. For the CDR3, the DNA is TGTGCCAGCAGCTTAGTAGCGGGGGTACGAAACGAGCAGTACTTC. It translates to CASSLVAGVRNEQYF.

The chain has TRBV21-1 and TRBJ2-7; no DNA check was done on the table's D call, TRBD2. TRBV21-1 is reported as a pseudogene. CDR3 size: 16 residues. CDR3: CASSKGGEKLDYEQYF. DNA of the CDR3: TGTGCCAGCAGCAAAGGCGGGGAAAAATTAGACTACGAGCAGTACTTC.

This clonotype was counted once. The chain has TRBV28 and TRBJ2-7, with a weak D call TRBD2 (7 bases). With 5 bases removed from V and 2 bases from J, the gap between germline ends came to 13 bases. This CDR3 comprises 14 residues. CDR1 MDHEN and CDR2 SYDVKM come from the germline V gene. In nucleotides, the CDR3 is TGTGCCAGCAGTGACGGGGGGCTGCCCTACGAGCAGTACGTC. It encodes CASSDGGLPYEQYV.

The chain has TRBV4-2 and TRBJ1-5, with D hard to call. This CDR3 has 14 amino acids. Germline V gene data show CDR1 as LGHNA and CDR2 as YNFKEQ. V was shortened by 4 bases and J by 11 bases, with 18 bases between the two germline ends. CDR3 loop: CASSPNPGGLAQHF. CDR3 DNA sequence: TGTGCCAGCAGCCCCAACCCGGGAGGTTTAGCCCAGCATTTT.

Ten or more counts support this clonotype. V gene TRBV9 combines with J gene TRBJ2-3; 7 bases match TRBD2. J gave up 7 bases and V 0 bases, and 5 bases lay outside the gene matches. Per germline, CDR1 SGDLS and CDR2 YYNGEE. The CDR3 length is 14 residues. The CDR3 loop reads CASSVGTSSHTQYF. In DNA, the CDR3 is TGTGCCAGCAGCGTAGGGACTAGTTCCCATACGCAGTATTTT.

V and J are TRBV24-1 and TRBJ2-7; 13 bases are shared with TRBD2. The J call is in doubt because the DNA end fits TRBJ2-1 better. Germline V gene data show CDR1 as KGHDR and CDR2 as SFDVKD. The CDR3 is 15 amino acids. The CDR3 DNA reads TGTGCCACCAGTGATTCCGGACTAGCGGGGGTCGAGCAGTTCTTC. Translation gives CATSDSGLAGVEQFF.

The rearrangement uses TRBV20-1 and TRBJ2-5; D may be TRBD1 (6 bases). Germline V gene sequence: CDR1 DFQATT, CDR2 SNEGSKA (reference sequence). With 3 bases removed from V and 1 base from J, the gap between germline ends came to 12 bases. This CDR3 has 14 residues. The DNA of the CDR3 is TGCAGTGCTAGTCCTCGGGACACCCAAGAGACCCAGTACTTC. Protein product: CSASPRDTQETQYF.

This clonotype was seen repeatedly, ten times or more. The CDR3 region is CASNGRGGVNYGYTF. The DNA for the CDR3 is TGTGCCAGCAACGGCCGAGGCGGAGTGAACTATGGCTACACCTTC. The V call is TRBV12-3 or TRBV12-4, the J call TRBJ1-2; D call uncertain. V lost 7 bases, J lost 2 bases, and 17 bases lay in between. The CDR3 totals 15 residues.